This T cell receptor (beta chain) originates from a study of T cell repertoires in cytomegalovirus infection (dated by TCRdb to the late 2010s). Background on the whole study: The HLA type of each donor mattered for the analysis, because public TCR beta signatures pointed to carriage of CMV infection along with the matching HLA type. On the study overall, not on this receptor specifically: The ex vivo response was dominated by HLA-C-restricted CMV-specific TCR beta clonotypes, which also provided the single most frequent clonotype in two of eight donors. In both this cohort and an independent roughly 330-donor cohort, the cumulative frequency of public TCR beta family members distinguished carriers of CMV infection plus the relevant HLA type.

The germline V gene provides CDR1 SNHLY and CDR2 FYNNEI. Including cysteine and phenylalanine, the CDR3 has 12 amino acids. CDR3 DNA is the only sequence kept; it has 36 bases, read in frame from the first base. Between the V and J ends, shortened by 8 bases and 4 bases respectively, the junction contains 11 bases. TCRdb shows the sequencer as Illumina HiSeq 1500. TCRdb took the public reads, trimmed them with fastp at Q25, ran MiXCR for clone calling and kept in-frame beta chains. Identical CDR3 protein sequences are pooled into one entry, listed with their most common genes and DNA. The sample records a few hundred thousand distinct CDR3 sequences, about a sixth of which are singletons. Approximately 12% of the sample is in the top ten clones. Details on this clonotype: No antigen is known for it. Base qualities are missing; no much larger clone stands one base away.

The receptor was isolated from a human donor in good health (CMV status not recorded). Some clones in this sample may be carry-over from other donors' samples. Sequencing used PBMCs. Recombination connected TRBV2 to TRBJ1-2; a tentative D match to TRBD1 spans 6 bases. For the CDR3, the sequence is CASAEGGYGYTF. The nucleotide sequence is TGTGCCAGCGCGGAGGGGGGCTATGGCTACACCTTC. The entire variable domain, with the stretches around the CDR3 drawn from the reference TRBV2 and TRBJ1-2 proteins, is EPEVTQTPSHQVTQMGQEVILRCVPISNHLYFYWYRQILGQKVEFLVSFYNNEISEKSEIFDDQFSVERPDGSNFTLKIRSTKLEDSAMYFCASAEGGYGYTFGSGTRLTVV.